A single T cell receptor (beta chain) is shown here with its context. Its cognate antigen is unknown. TCRdb keeps only in-frame clones here, not all; method: immunoSEQ multiplex PCR. The data show approximately 91,000 clones, about four fifths seen once. This specimen belongs to a study of cytotoxic CD8 clonotypes in ibrutinib-treated CLL. Study-level points and caveats: Patients had baseline clonality above age-matched healthy donors, and this clonality moved with circulating CD8+ T-cell counts.

V was clipped by 3 bases and J by 6 bases; unmatched bases: 5. The CDR3 runs to 14 residues. Germline CDR1 and CDR2: LGHNA and YSLEER. The sample in question was PBMCs, obtained after 12 months of ibrutinib treatment. This TCR was recovered from a human donor with chronic lymphocytic leukemia. The chain couples TRBV4-3 to TRBJ2-1; 7 nucleotides match TRBD2. The chain's CDR3 is CASSQRLALNEQFF. CDR3 in DNA: TGCGCCAGCAGCCAGAGACTAGCTCTCAATGAGCAGTTCTTC.